The 17 T cell receptor beta chains presented below share a single source sample, sequenced in a study of identical twins. TCRdb used MiXCR to reprocess the 5' RACE reads, holding one entry per CDR3 protein. The sample contains about 160,000 distinct CDR3 sequences, 3.5% of which appear only once. Sequenced input: memory T cells sorted from blood. All receptors derive from a young man in good health.

This clonotype was counted ten times or more. Here the CDR3 reads CAIRDYSYNEQFF. In nucleotides, the CDR3 is TGTGCCATCAGGGACTACTCCTACAATGAGCAGTTCTTC. The chain is built from TRBV10-3 and TRBJ2-1, with TRBD2 as a possible D gene (6 bases). In germline, CDR1 is ENHRY, CDR2 SYGVKD. The CDR3 consists of 13 residues. Trimming pared 6 bases from V and 0 bases from J, leaving 6 bases between.

This clonotype was counted ten times or more. V usage is TRBV9 and J usage is TRBJ2-1; D is uncertain. The CDR3 spans 18 residues. V was trimmed by 1 base and J by 0 bases, leaving 17 bases between them. Germline assignment: CDR1 SGDLS and CDR2 YYNGEE. CDR3 nucleotides: TGTGCCAGCAGCGTAACTCCAGGCGGTCCGGGCTCCTACAATGAGCAGTTCTTC. Translation: CASSVTPGGPGSYNEQFF.

This clonotype showed up many times. The J gene is TRBJ2-7, the V gene TRBV6-1; the D gene is possibly TRBD1 (5 bases). V lost 8 bases and J 6 bases, leaving 17 bases between the germline ends. The CDR3 runs 13 residues. CDR1 and CDR2 (germline): MNHNS, SASEGT. The CDR3 DNA reads as TGTGCCAGCGGTCAGGGATTGGGGATCGAGCAGTACTTC. Translated: CASGQGLGIEQYF.

This clonotype has a count of ten or more. The chain employs TRBV6-2 or TRBV6-3 and TRBJ2-3, with 12 bases matching TRBD2. The CDR3 is 15 residues long. CDR1 is MNHEY, CDR2 SVGEGT, per germline. J gave up 3 bases and V 6 bases, and 4 bases lay outside the gene matches. The CDR3 sequence is CASSPSGRETDTQYF. CDR3 in DNA: TGTGCCAGCAGCCCTAGCGGGAGGGAAACAGATACGCAGTATTTT.

This clonotype was seen repeatedly, ten times or more. The chain recombines TRBV29-1 with TRBJ1-5, with 8 bases matching TRBD1. Germline trimming cut 5 bases from V and 5 bases from J; bases unmatched to any gene: 5. This CDR3 contains 13 residues. Germline V gene sequence: CDR1 SQVTM, CDR2 ANQGSEA. DNA for the CDR3: TGCAGCGTTCTACAGGGGGGGGATCAGCCCCAGCATTTT. Its translation: CSVLQGGDQPQHF. The whole variable domain, filled in from reference TRBV29-1 and TRBJ1-5, reads SAVISQKPSRDICQRGTSLTIQCQVDSQVTMMFWYRQQPGQSLTLIATANQGSEATYESGFVIDKFPISRPNLTFSTLTVSNMSPEDSSIYLCSVLQGGDQPQHFGDGTRLSIL.

This clonotype occurred a few times. V and J are TRBV7-9 and TRBJ2-7; the match to TRBD1 covers 7 bases. This CDR3 contains 15 residues. The V and J ends lost 1 base and 0 bases, in that order; junction bases with no gene match: 3. CDR1 and CDR2 from the germline V gene are SEHNR and FQNEAQ (reference sequence). The CDR3 DNA is TGTGCCAGCAGCTTAGACAGGGGCGTCTCCTACGAGCAGTACTTC. This encodes CASSLDRGVSYEQYF. Together with reference TRBV7-9 and TRBJ2-7, the CDR3 gives the full variable domain: DTGVSQNPRHKITKRGQNVTFRCDPISEHNRLYWYRQTLGQGPEFLTYFQNEAQLEKSRLLSDRFSAERPKGSFSTLEIQRTEQGDSAMYLCASSLDRGVSYEQYFGPGTRLTVT.

This clonotype has ten or more counts. This chain joins TRBV6-2 or TRBV6-3 and TRBJ2-2; D is ambiguous. CDR3 length equals 13 residues. The V gene's germline CDR1 is MNHEY and CDR2 SVGEGT. V lost 4 bases and J 7 bases, leaving 10 bases between the germline ends. CDR3 sequence: CASSFASYGELFF. As DNA, the CDR3 is TGTGCCAGCAGTTTCGCTAGTTACGGGGAGCTGTTTTTT.

This clonotype came up many times. The chain combines TRBV20-1 with TRBJ1-6; 8 bases agree with TRBD1. This CDR3 contains 15 residues. The trim removed 5 bases at V and 5 bases at J, leaving 8 bases unmatched. The V gene's germline CDR1 is DFQATT and CDR2 SNEGSKA (reference sequence). CDR3 loop: CSAPETGVHNSPLHF. The CDR3 DNA reads TGCAGTGCTCCCGAGACAGGGGTCCATAATTCACCCCTCCACTTT.

In its sample, this clonotype was seen many times. V gene TRBV5-6 combines with J gene TRBJ2-1; D gene ambiguous. The V and J ends lost 0 bases and 0 bases respectively, with 10 bases between them. CDR1 is SGHDT, CDR2 YYEEEE, per germline. The CDR3 totals 16 residues. This CDR3 is CASSLVAAGSYNEQFF. The DNA for the CDR3 is TGTGCCAGCAGCTTGGTTGCGGCCGGCTCCTACAATGAGCAGTTCTTC. Complete variable domain (other parts from reference TRBV5-6 and TRBJ2-1): DAGVTQSPTHLIKTRGQQVTLRCSPKSGHDTVSWYQQALGQGPQFIFQYYEEEERQRGNFPDRFSGHQFPNYSSELNVNALLLGDSALYLCASSLVAAGSYNEQFFGPGTRLTVL.

This clonotype was recorded a few times. This chain uses TRBV2 with TRBJ2-2, with D possibly being TRBD2 (6 bases). CDR1 SNHLY and CDR2 FYNNEI come from the germline V gene. This CDR3 is built from 17 residues. V lost 7 bases and J lost 4, with 22 bases in between. CDR3 sequence reads: CASTAKTGASSTGELFF. Written as DNA, the CDR3 is TGTGCCAGCACTGCAAAAACGGGAGCGTCGAGCACCGGGGAGCTGTTTTTT. The entire variable domain, with the rest obtained from reference TRBV2 and TRBJ2-2, is as follows: EPEVTQTPSHQVTQMGQEVILRCVPISNHLYFYWYRQILGQKVEFLVSFYNNEISEKSEIFDDQFSVERPDGSNFTLKIRSTKLEDSAMYFCASTAKTGASSTGELFFGEGSRLTVL.

This clonotype was seen ten or more times. This sequence joins TRBV14 and TRBJ2-7; no clear D gene. V lost 1 base, J lost 2 bases, and 9 bases lay in between. There are 14 residues in the CDR3. Germline V gives CDR1 SGHDN, CDR2 FVKESK. CDR3 bases: TGTGCCAGCAGCCAAGTATCCCGAGCCTACGAGCAGTACTTC. Its translation is CASSQVSRAYEQYF.

This clonotype has a count of ten or more. The rearrangement joins TRBV20-1 to TRBJ2-3; TRBD2 might be the D (5 bases). V dropped 5 bases and J dropped 6 bases, with 24 bases sitting between them. CDR3 length equals 16 residues. Germline-derived CDR1 and CDR2 are DFQATT and SNEGSKA (reference sequence). The chain's CDR3 is CSARPGRAAAWDTQYF. CDR3 sequence (DNA): TGCAGTGCTCGACCTGGGCGGGCGGCCGCCTGGGATACGCAGTATTTT.

This clonotype was counted ten times or more. The genes are TRBV6-2 or TRBV6-3 and TRBJ2-6; D is perhaps TRBD1 (5 bases). This CDR3 spans 17 amino acids. V gave up 2 bases and J gave up 2 bases, with 13 bases separating them. Germline V gene data show CDR1 as MNHEY and CDR2 as SVGEGT. The CDR3 here is CASSYGQGGAGANVLTF. CDR3 DNA sequence: TGTGCCAGCAGTTACGGGCAGGGTGGTGCTGGGGCCAACGTCCTGACTTTC.

In this sample, this clonotype turned up many times. This sequence joins TRBV20-1 and TRBJ1-5; TRBD1 is a possible D gene (6 bases). Germline V lookup: CDR1 DFQATT, CDR2 SNEGSKA (reference sequence). Between the trimmed V and J ends, which lost 5 bases and 14 bases, there was a span of 16 bases. The CDR3 totals 11 residues. CDR3 loop: CSAWGATEKHF. In DNA, the CDR3 is TGCAGTGCTTGGGGGGCCACCGAAAAGCATTTT.

This clonotype has more than one count but fewer than ten. V and J are TRBV7-3 and TRBJ2-1, with 8 positions matching TRBD2. J gave up 4 bases and V 5 bases, and 13 bases lay outside the gene matches. The germline V gene has CDR1 SGHTA and CDR2 FQGTGA. The CDR3 is 17 amino acids. The CDR3 sequence is CASSPTGRGDSYNEQFF. CDR3 sequence (DNA): TGTGCCAGCAGCCCGACCGGGAGGGGGGACTCGTACAATGAGCAGTTCTTC.

Ten or more counts support this clonotype. The gene calls are TRBV4-3 and TRBJ2-3, with 8 bases lining up with TRBD1. Trimming took 6 bases from V and 0 from J; bases not matched to a gene: 8. This CDR3 has 16 amino acids. Germline V CDR1 and CDR2: LGHNA, YSLEER. This chain's CDR3 is CASSPGTGISTDTQYF. The CDR3 DNA reads as TGCGCCAGCAGTCCCGGGACAGGAATCAGCACAGATACGCAGTATTTT.

This clonotype was counted at least ten times. The V call is TRBV25-1, the J call TRBJ2-7; TRBD1 aligns across 8 bases. J gave up 2 bases and V 10 bases, and 4 bases lay outside the gene matches. The CDR3 contains 12 residues. Germline CDR1 reads MGHDK; CDR2 reads SYGVNS. In nucleotides, the CDR3 is TGTGCCACCCGACAGGGGCCCTACGAGCAGTACTTC. Translating gives CATRQGPYEQYF.